This TCR beta chain was identified during a study of regulatory T cells in long-lasting Graves disease. Arm-PCR of CDR3 regions and iRepertoire HTBI primers were used to build TCR beta libraries. Original data processing: Gene usage covered over 55 TRBV and some 13 TRBJ segments. MiXCR, applied by TCRdb to the multiplex PCR reads, yields one record per CDR3 protein. TCRdb, rather than the study authors, made the V and J calls. The data show more than 300,000 distinct CDR3 sequences, approximately 12% seen once. The CDR3 consists of 14 residues. With 2 bases removed from V and 9 bases from J, the gap between germline ends came to 17 bases. Germline V gene lookup returns CDR1 DFQATT and CDR2 SNEGSKA (reference sequence). Described time point: newly diagnosed GD, antithyroid drugs for less than 3 months. Following extraction of RNA from PBMCs, that RNA was used to make the TCR library. This clonotype showed up many times.

These records were also assigned to another study, of T cells in Graves' hyperthyroidism and ophthalmopathy.

The receptor's source is a woman under 30 with Graves disease. Sequenced material: peripheral blood mononuclear cells (PBMCs), taken at new diagnosis, from a patient treated with antithyroid drugs. The chain is built from TRBV20-1 and TRBJ1-5; the D gene is possibly TRBD1 (6 bases). CDR3 DNA sequence: TGCAGTGCTAGAAGGGCAGGGGCCCCGGGGCCCCAGCATTTT. Translated, it gives CSARRAGAPGPQHF.